Listed below are T cell receptor beta chains from one sample, sequenced in a study of T cell responses to AZD1222 COVID-19 vaccine. The table came from immunoSEQ multiplex PCR; TCRdb's copy has only in-frame clones and leaves some out. The profile shows 150,000 to 180,000 clones, 88% of them singletons. The material was peripheral blood, obtained on day 0 of AZD1222 vaccination. The origin of the receptors is an adult in good health. Both conserved end residues are part of each CDR3. The D gene is left open where the match is weak. Expanded clones are given a class, and other clones once, few, many or no size at all.

J gene: TRBJ2-7; V gene: TRBV6-5; D gene: .; clone size: .; CDR3 protein: CASALRGHQYF; CDR3 DNA: TGTGCCAGCGCACTGAGAGGTCATCAGTACTTC
J gene: TRBJ2-7; V gene: TRBV11-1; D gene: TRBD1; clone size: .; CDR3 protein: CASSPRTGNYEQYF; CDR3 DNA: TGTGCCAGCAGCCCCAGGACAGGAAACTACGAGCAGTACTTC
J gene: TRBJ2-7; V gene: TRBV10-3; D gene: .; clone size: .; CDR3 protein: CAISEAYEQYF; CDR3 DNA: TGTGCCATCTCCGAGGCATACGAGCAGTACTTC
J gene: TRBJ2-3; V gene: TRBV6-1; D gene: TRBD2; clone size: .; CDR3 protein: CASSDGLGMHTQYF; CDR3 DNA: TGTGCCAGCAGTGACGGACTAGGGATGCATACGCAGTATTTT
J gene: TRBJ2-1; V gene: TRBV4-1; D gene: TRBD1; clone size: .; CDR3 protein: CASSQSTGGWDNEQFF; CDR3 DNA: TGCGCCAGCAGCCAAAGTACAGGGGGCTGGGACAATGAGCAGTTCTTC
J gene: TRBJ1-1; V gene: TRBV10-2; D gene: .; clone size: .; CDR3 protein: CASRGPGQRGTEAFF; CDR3 DNA: TGCGCCAGCAGAGGACCGGGACAACGTGGAACTGAAGCTTTCTTT
J gene: TRBJ1-5; V gene: TRBV6-5; D gene: .; clone size: once; CDR3 protein: CASRMTNNQPQHF; CDR3 DNA: TGTGCCAGCAGGATGACAAACAATCAGCCCCAGCATTTT
J gene: TRBJ2-7; V gene: TRBV5-1; D gene: .; clone size: few; CDR3 protein: CASSSRVLGTEQYF; CDR3 DNA: TGCGCCAGCAGCTCCCGGGTTTTGGGGACCGAGCAGTACTTC
J gene: TRBJ1-2; V gene: TRBV3-1/TRBV3-2; D gene: TRBD1; clone size: .; CDR3 protein: CASSQGDRPYGYTF; CDR3 DNA: TGTGCCAGCAGCCAAGGGGACAGGCCTTATGGCTACACCTTC
J gene: TRBJ1-2; V gene: TRBV12-3/TRBV12-4; D gene: .; clone size: .; CDR3 protein: CASSTGLFYGYTF; CDR3 DNA: TGTGCCAGCAGCACCGGGCTGTTTTATGGCTACACCTTC
J gene: TRBJ1-1; V gene: TRBV11-3; D gene: .; clone size: .; CDR3 protein: CASSLGRANTEAFF; CDR3 DNA: TGTGCCAGCAGCTTAGGCAGGGCGAACACTGAAGCTTTCTTT